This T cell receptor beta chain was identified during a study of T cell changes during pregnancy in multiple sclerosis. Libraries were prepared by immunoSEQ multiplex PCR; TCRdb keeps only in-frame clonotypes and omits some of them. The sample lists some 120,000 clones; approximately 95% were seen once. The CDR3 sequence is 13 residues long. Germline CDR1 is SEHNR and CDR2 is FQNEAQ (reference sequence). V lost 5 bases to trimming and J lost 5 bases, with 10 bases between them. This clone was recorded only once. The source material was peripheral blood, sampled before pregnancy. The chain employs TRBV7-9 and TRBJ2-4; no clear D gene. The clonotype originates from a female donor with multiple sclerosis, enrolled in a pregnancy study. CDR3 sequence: CASSPFLENIQYF. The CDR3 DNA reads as TGTGCCAGCAGCCCCTTTCTTGAAAACATTCAGTACTTC.